Listed below are T cell receptor beta chains from one sample, sequenced in a study of blood T cell repertoires in COVID-19. The protocol was immunoSEQ multiplex PCR, while the TCRdb copy is restricted to in-frame clones and leaves out a portion. The sample has under 350,000 clones, approximately 85% seen once. Sequenced: peripheral blood. The source is a human donor in a cohort sampled during active COVID-19. CDR3s include the opening cysteine and the closing phenylalanine or tryptophan. Each record gives: V gene, D gene, clone size, J gene, CDR3 protein, CDR3 DNA. A D gene is named only where the DNA matches it firmly. Size is stated for part of the rows, as once, few or many counts, or as a class when the clone is expanded.

TRBV3-1/TRBV3-2	TRBD2	-	TRBJ2-2	CASSLRLAGNTGELFF	TGTGCCAGCAGCCTCCGACTAGCGGGGAACACCGGGGAGCTGTTTTTT
TRBV5-1	TRBD1	-	TRBJ1-1	CASSFQGAWNTEAFF	TGCGCCAGCAGCTTCCAGGGGGCTTGGAACACTGAAGCTTTCTTT
TRBV11-2	-	-	TRBJ1-1	CASGPRQQLFPVGNTEAFF	TGTGCCAGCGGCCCGAGACAGCAATTATTTCCTGTGGGGAACACTGAAGCTTTCTTT
TRBV7-3	TRBD2	-	TRBJ2-1	CASSLVSGGAAEQFF	TGTGCCAGCAGCTTAGTAAGCGGGGGGGCCGCTGAGCAGTTCTTC
TRBV30	-	-	TRBJ1-5	CAWSGGGNQPQHF	TGTGCCTGGAGTGGGGGCGGCAATCAGCCCCAGCATTTT
TRBV6-2/TRBV6-3	-	-	TRBJ1-1	CASSYGPRRVAFF	TGTGCCAGCAGTTACGGGCCCCGCAGGGTAGCTTTCTTT
TRBV10-3	TRBD1	-	TRBJ1-5	CAISGGDRSGQPQHF	TGTGCCATCAGTGGGGGGGACAGGTCGGGCCAGCCCCAGCATTTT
TRBV27	TRBD1	-	TRBJ2-1	CASNGQGAWDEQFF	TGTGCCAGCAACGGACAGGGGGCGTGGGATGAGCAGTTCTTC
TRBV28	TRBD1	-	TRBJ2-5	CASSSSGTGTRETQYF	TGTGCCAGCAGTTCCTCCGGGACAGGGACCCGGGAGACCCAGTACTTC
TRBV30	TRBD1	-	TRBJ2-3	CAWSQGASADTQYF	TGTGCCTGGTCACAGGGGGCTTCGGCAGATACGCAGTATTTT
TRBV18	TRBD1	once	TRBJ1-4	CASSATGTNEKLFF	TGTGCCAGCTCCGCGACAGGGACTAATGAAAAACTGTTTTTT
TRBV9	-	-	TRBJ2-3	CASSVALTSTDTQYF	TGTGCCAGCAGCGTAGCTCTAACTAGCACAGATACGCAGTATTTT
TRBV4-1	TRBD2	-	TRBJ2-7	CASSQGRGSSYEQYF	TGCGCCAGCAGCCAAGGGCGGGGGAGCTCCTACGAGCAGTACTTC
TRBV12-5	TRBD2	-	TRBJ2-7	CASGLALAGLISYEQYF	TGTGCTAGTGGTTTGGCTCTAGCGGGGCTCATCTCCTACGAGCAGTACTTC
TRBV28	TRBD2	-	TRBJ2-7	CASQRGGTYEQYF	TGTGCCTCACAGCGGGGGGGTACCTACGAGCAGTACTTC
TRBV5-1	TRBD1	-	TRBJ2-5	CASRDREETQYF	TGCGCCAGCCGGGACAGAGAAGAGACCCAGTACTTC
TRBV5-1	TRBD1	-	TRBJ2-2	CASSLATGVVTGELFF	TGCGCCAGCAGCTTGGCGACAGGGGTGGTCACCGGGGAGCTGTTTTTT
TRBV5-1	-	-	TRBJ1-2	CASSLVPGQNGYTF	TGCGCCAGCAGCTTGGTTCCAGGACAAAATGGCTACACCTTC
TRBV7-9	TRBD1	-	TRBJ1-1	CASSRTGGNEAFF	TGTGCCAGCAGCCGTACAGGGGGGAATGAAGCTTTCTTT
TRBV20-1	-	-	TRBJ2-1	CSASYSAQPNEQFF	TGCAGTGCTAGTTACAGTGCACAACCGAATGAGCAGTTCTTC
TRBV10-2	-	-	TRBJ2-1	CASLPPGNEQFF	TGCGCCAGCCTTCCACCAGGGAATGAGCAGTTCTTC
TRBV2	-	-	TRBJ1-5	CASSRAGVVQPQHF	TGTGCCAGCAGCCGGGCAGGGGTCGTTCAGCCCCAGCATTTT
TRBV27	-	-	TRBJ2-7	CATGEAGNSYEQYF	TGTGCCACCGGGGAGGCAGGTAATTCATACGAGCAGTACTTC
TRBV19	TRBD2	few	TRBJ2-1	CASSILTSGGNNEQFF	TGTGCCAGTAGTATCTTGACTAGCGGGGGGAACAATGAGCAGTTCTTC
TRBV5-1	TRBD1	-	TRBJ2-7	CASSAEAGGWYEQYF	TGCGCCAGCAGCGCTGAGGCAGGGGGTTGGTACGAGCAGTACTTC
TRBV6-1	-	-	TRBJ1-2	CASSDRALYGYTF	TGTGCCAGCAGTGACAGGGCGTTGTATGGCTACACCTTC
TRBV24-1	-	-	TRBJ1-5	CATSESRGRQVGNQPQHF	TGTGCCACCAGTGAAAGCAGGGGCCGCCAGGTGGGGAATCAGCCCCAGCATTTT
TRBV5-4	-	-	TRBJ2-7	CASSLVAGGYEQYF	TGTGCCAGCAGCTTGGTGGCAGGTGGCTACGAGCAGTACTTC
TRBV5-1	-	-	TRBJ2-7	CASSLKGVNEQYF	TGCGCCAGCAGCTTAAAAGGGGTAAACGAGCAGTACTTC
TRBV7-9	-	once	TRBJ2-2	CASSLSTGRWTGELFF	TGTGCCAGCAGCTTAAGCACAGGGCGATGGACCGGGGAGCTGTTTTTT
TRBV29-1	-	-	TRBJ2-2	CSVVRVNTGELFF	TGCAGCGTTGTCAGGGTGAACACCGGGGAGCTGTTTTTT
TRBV7-9	-	-	TRBJ2-7	CASSLVGGGEQYF	TGTGCCAGCAGCTTAGTTGGGGGAGGCGAGCAGTACTTC
TRBV24-1	-	-	TRBJ2-2	CATSDFIPGKNTGELFF	TGTGCCACCAGTGATTTTATTCCGGGGAAGAACACCGGGGAGCTGTTTTTT
TRBV5-4	-	once	TRBJ2-3	CASSFRGTDTQYF	TGTGCCAGCAGCTTTCGCGGCACAGATACGCAGTATTTT
TRBV5-1	TRBD1	once	TRBJ1-2	CASSADRVYGYTF	TGCGCCAGCAGCGCTGACAGGGTCTATGGCTACACCTTC
TRBV7-9	-	-	TRBJ1-2	CASSLGGTHSDGYTF	TGTGCCAGCAGCTTAGGGGGGACACATTCAGATGGCTACACCTTC
TRBV12-5	-	-	TRBJ1-1	CASGLGEGSTEAFF	TGTGCTAGTGGTTTAGGGGAGGGAAGTACTGAAGCTTTCTTT
TRBV27	-	once	TRBJ2-1	CASSWAGSSYNEQFF	TGTGCCAGCAGTTGGGCCGGGAGCTCCTACAATGAGCAGTTCTTC
TRBV6-2/TRBV6-3	-	-	TRBJ1-5	CASSPDLGGQPQHF	TGTGCCAGCAGTCCGGACCTAGGGGGTCAGCCCCAGCATTTT
TRBV19	TRBD1	-	TRBJ1-5	CASEDRSGQPQHF	TGTGCCAGTGAGGACAGGTCAGGACAGCCCCAGCATTTT
TRBV11-2	-	-	TRBJ1-2	CASSLQQTDTF	TGTGCCAGCAGCTTGCAGCAGACAGACACCTTC
TRBV2	TRBD2	-	TRBJ2-3	CASSDGLAGGFSTDTQYF	TGTGCCAGCAGTGATGGGCTAGCGGGGGGATTTAGCACAGATACGCAGTATTTT
TRBV4-1	-	-	TRBJ2-1	CASSQDGQFLSTEQFF	TGCGCCAGCAGCCAAGATGGACAGTTCTTAAGCACTGAGCAGTTCTTC
TRBV7-9	-	-	TRBJ1-3	CASSLRQVNSGNTIYF	TGTGCCAGCAGCTTAAGACAAGTAAACTCTGGAAACACCATATATTTT
TRBV6-5	-	-	TRBJ2-4	CASSYAREPKNIQYF	TGTGCCAGCAGTTACGCTCGGGAACCCAAAAACATTCAGTACTTC
TRBV9	-	-	TRBJ1-2	CASSVGRGSSYGYTF	TGTGCCAGCAGCGTAGGAAGGGGGTCGAGCTATGGCTACACCTTC
TRBV19	TRBD1	-	TRBJ1-2	CASSQGDRAYGYTF	TGTGCCAGTAGTCAGGGAGACAGGGCCTATGGCTACACCTTC
TRBV5-4	-	-	TRBJ1-6	CASSFQPSVYTYYNSPLHF	TGTGCCAGCAGCTTTCAACCCAGCGTCTACACCTACTATAATTCACCCCTCCACTTT
TRBV6-5	-	-	TRBJ2-5	CASTNSGGAETQYF	TGTGCCAGCACCAATTCCGGCGGGGCAGAGACCCAGTACTTC
TRBV21-1	-	-	TRBJ2-3	CASSKKGDYRDTDTQYF	TGTGCCAGCAGCAAAAAGGGGGATTACAGGGACACAGATACGCAGTATTTT
TRBV3-1/TRBV3-2	-	-	TRBJ2-3	CASMTGGLTDTQYF	TGTGCCAGCATGACTGGGGGGTTGACAGATACGCAGTATTTT
TRBV4-1	-	-	TRBJ1-1	CASSQQAGTIYEAFF	TGCGCCAGCAGCCAACAGGCGGGGACCATCTATGAAGCTTTCTTT
TRBV9	-	-	TRBJ2-1	CASSVEGVSSYNEQFF	TGTGCCAGCAGCGTAGAAGGGGTCAGCTCCTACAATGAGCAGTTCTTC
TRBV27	TRBD2	-	TRBJ2-3	CASSIAGGQADTQYF	TGTGCCAGCAGTATAGCGGGGGGGCAGGCAGATACGCAGTATTTT
TRBV6-5	TRBD1	-	TRBJ1-1	CASSRGQSGTEAFF	TGTGCCAGCAGTCGGGGACAGTCGGGCACTGAAGCTTTCTTT
TRBV6-5	-	-	TRBJ1-1	CASMKGQRNTEAFF	TGTGCCAGCATGAAGGGGCAGCGGAACACTGAAGCTTTCTTT
TRBV19	TRBD1	-	TRBJ1-4	CATSKGQINEKLFF	TGTGCCACATCCAAGGGACAGATAAATGAAAAACTGTTTTTT
TRBV7-6	-	-	TRBJ1-2	CASSLTPASGANYGYTF	TGTGCCAGCAGCTTAACCCCAGCGAGTGGAGCTAACTATGGCTACACCTTC
TRBV6-5	TRBD1	once	TRBJ1-2	CATRTGGYGYTF	TGTGCCACCAGGACAGGGGGCTATGGCTACACCTTC